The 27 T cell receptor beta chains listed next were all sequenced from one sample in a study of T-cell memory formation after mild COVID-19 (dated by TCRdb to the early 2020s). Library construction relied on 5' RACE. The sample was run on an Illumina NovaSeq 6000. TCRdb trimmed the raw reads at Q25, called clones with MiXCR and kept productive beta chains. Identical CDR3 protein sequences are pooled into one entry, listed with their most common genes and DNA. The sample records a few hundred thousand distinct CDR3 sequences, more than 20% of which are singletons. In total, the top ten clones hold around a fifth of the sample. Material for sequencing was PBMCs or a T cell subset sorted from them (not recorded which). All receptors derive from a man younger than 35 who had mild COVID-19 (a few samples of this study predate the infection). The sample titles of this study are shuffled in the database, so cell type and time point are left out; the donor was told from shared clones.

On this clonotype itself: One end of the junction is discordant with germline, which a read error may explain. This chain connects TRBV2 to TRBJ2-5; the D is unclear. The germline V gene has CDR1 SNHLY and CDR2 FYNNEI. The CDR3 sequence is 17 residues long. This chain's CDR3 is CASSEVTPPTAQATQYF. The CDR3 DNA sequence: TGTGCCAGCAGTGAAGTTACGCCGCCTACGGCTCAAGCGACCCAGTACTTC.

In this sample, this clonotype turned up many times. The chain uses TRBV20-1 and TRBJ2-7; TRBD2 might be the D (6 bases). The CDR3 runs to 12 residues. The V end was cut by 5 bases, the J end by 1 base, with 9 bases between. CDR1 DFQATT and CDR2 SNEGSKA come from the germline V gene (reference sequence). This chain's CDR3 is CSASGLSYEQYF. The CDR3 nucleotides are TGCAGTGCTTCGGGACTTTCCTACGAGCAGTACTTC.

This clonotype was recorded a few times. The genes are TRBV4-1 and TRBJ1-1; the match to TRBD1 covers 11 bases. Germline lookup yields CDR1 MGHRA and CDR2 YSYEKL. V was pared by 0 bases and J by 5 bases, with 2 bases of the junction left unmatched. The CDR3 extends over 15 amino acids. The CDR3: CASSQEGQGGTEAFF. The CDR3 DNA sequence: TGCGCCAGCAGCCAAGAGGGACAGGGGGGAACTGAAGCTTTCTTT.

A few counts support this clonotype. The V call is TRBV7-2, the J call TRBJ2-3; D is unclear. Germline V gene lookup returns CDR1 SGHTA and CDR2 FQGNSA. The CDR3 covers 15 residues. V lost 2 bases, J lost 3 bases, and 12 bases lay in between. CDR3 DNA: TGTGCCAGCAGCTTAATGGGGATTCGGACAGATACGCAGTATTTT. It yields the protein CASSLMGIRTDTQYF.

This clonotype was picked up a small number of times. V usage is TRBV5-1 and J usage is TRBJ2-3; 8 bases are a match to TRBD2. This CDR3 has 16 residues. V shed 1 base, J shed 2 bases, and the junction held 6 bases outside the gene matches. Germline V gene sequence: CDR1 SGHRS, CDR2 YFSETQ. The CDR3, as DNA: TGCGCCAGCAGCTTGTCCCGGGGGGGCTCCACAGATACGCAGTATTTT. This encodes CASSLSRGGSTDTQYF.

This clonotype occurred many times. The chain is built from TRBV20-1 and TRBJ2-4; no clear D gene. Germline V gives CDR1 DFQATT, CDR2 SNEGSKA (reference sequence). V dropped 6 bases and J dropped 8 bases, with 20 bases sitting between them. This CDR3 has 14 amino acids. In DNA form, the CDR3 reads TGCAGTGCCCAATCGGGCAGTTCAACGGACATTCAGTACTTC. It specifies CSAQSGSSTDIQYF.

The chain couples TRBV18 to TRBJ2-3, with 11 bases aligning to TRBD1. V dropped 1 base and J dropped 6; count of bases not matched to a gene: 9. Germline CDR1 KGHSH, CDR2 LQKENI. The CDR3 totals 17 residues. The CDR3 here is CASSPLGQGARVDTQYF. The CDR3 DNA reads TGTGCCAGCTCACCACTAGGACAGGGGGCCCGAGTGGATACGCAGTATTTT. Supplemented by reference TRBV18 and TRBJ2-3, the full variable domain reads NAGVMQNPRHLVRRRGQEARLRCSPMKGHSHVYWYRQLPEEGLKFMVYLQKENIIDESGMPKERFSAEFPKEGPSILRIQQVVRGDSAAYFCASSPLGQGARVDTQYFGPGTRLTVL.

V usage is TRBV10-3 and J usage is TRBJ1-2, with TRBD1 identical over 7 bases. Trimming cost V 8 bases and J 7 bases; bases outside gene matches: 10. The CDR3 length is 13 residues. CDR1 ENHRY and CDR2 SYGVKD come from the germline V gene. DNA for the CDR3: TGTGCCATCCGCACAGGGGAGGTTGGTGGCTACACCTTC. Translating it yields CAIRTGEVGGYTF.

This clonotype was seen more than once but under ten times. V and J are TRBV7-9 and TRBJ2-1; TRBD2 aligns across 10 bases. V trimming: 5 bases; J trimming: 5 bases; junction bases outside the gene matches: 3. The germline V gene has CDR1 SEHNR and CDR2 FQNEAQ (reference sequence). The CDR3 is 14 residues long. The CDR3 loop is CASSDTSGDNEQFF. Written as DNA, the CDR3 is TGTGCCAGCAGCGATACTAGCGGGGACAATGAGCAGTTCTTC. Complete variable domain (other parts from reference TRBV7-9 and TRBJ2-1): DTGVSQNPRHKITKRGQNVTFRCDPISEHNRLYWYRQTLGQGPEFLTYFQNEAQLEKSRLLSDRFSAERPKGSFSTLEIQRTEQGDSAMYLCASSDTSGDNEQFFGPGTRLTVL.

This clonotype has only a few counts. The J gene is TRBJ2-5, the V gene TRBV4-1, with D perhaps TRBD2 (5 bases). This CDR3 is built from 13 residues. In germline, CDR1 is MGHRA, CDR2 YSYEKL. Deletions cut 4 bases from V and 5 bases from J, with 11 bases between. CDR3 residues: CASSPRTAETQYF. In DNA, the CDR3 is TGCGCCAGCAGCCCCAGGACTGCGGAGACCCAGTACTTC.

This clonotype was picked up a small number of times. The CDR3 DNA is TGTGCCAGCAGCCGCCGGAGAAGGACAGGGGCCGAAGAGACCCAGTACTTC. This translates into CASSRRRRTGAEETQYF. The V call is TRBV6-6, the J call TRBJ2-5; the match to TRBD1 covers 9 bases. With V trimmed by 6 bases and J by 3 bases, 14 bases remained unmatched. Germline V lookup: CDR1 MNHNY, CDR2 SVGAGI (reference sequence). The CDR3 runs to 17 residues.

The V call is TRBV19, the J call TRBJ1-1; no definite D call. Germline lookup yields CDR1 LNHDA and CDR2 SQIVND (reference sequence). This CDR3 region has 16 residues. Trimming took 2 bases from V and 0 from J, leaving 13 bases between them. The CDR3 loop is CASSILSPLMNTEAFF. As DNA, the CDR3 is TGTGCCAGTAGTATATTGAGTCCTCTTATGAACACTGAAGCTTTCTTT.

CDR3 bases: TGCAGTGCCCATCCAGGGGGGCGCCCAGATACGCAGTATTTT. Translated: CSAHPGGRPDTQYF. This chain joins TRBV20-1 and TRBJ2-3; possible D gene TRBD1, 7 bases. This CDR3 region has 14 residues. CDR1 and CDR2 from the germline V gene are DFQATT and SNEGSKA (reference sequence). The ends were cut back, 6 bases at V and 4 bases at J, with 17 bases in the middle.

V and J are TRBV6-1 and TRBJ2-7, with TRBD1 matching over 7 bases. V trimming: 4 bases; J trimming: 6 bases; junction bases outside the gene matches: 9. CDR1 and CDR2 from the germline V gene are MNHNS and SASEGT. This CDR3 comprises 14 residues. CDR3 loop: CASSGAGTVTEQYF. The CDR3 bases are TGTGCCAGCAGTGGGGCCGGGACAGTGACCGAGCAGTACTTC.

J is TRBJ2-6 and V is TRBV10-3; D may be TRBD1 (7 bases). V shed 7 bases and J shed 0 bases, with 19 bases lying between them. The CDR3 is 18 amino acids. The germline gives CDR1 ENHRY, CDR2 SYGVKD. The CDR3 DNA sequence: TGTGCCATCAAGCTCCAGGGGGGTTTATCCTCTGGGGCCAACGTCCTGACTTTC. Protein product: CAIKLQGGLSSGANVLTF.

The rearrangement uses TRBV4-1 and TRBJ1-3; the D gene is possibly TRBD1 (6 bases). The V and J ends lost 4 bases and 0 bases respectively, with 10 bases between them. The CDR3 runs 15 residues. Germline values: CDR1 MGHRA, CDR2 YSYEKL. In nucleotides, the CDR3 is TGCGCCAGCAGCCGAGGACAGTACTCTGGAAACACCATATATTTT. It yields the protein CASSRGQYSGNTIYF.

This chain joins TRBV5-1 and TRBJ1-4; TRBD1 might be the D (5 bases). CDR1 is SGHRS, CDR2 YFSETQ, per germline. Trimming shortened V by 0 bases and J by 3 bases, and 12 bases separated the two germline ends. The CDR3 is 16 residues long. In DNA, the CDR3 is TGCGCCAGCAGCTTGGGAGGGGTCCGCGCTAATGAAAAACTGTTTTTT. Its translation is CASSLGGVRANEKLFF.

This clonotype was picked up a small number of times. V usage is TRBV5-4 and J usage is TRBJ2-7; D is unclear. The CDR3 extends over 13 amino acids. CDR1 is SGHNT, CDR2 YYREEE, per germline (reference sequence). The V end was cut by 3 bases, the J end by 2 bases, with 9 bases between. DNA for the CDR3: TGTGCCAGCAGCTCCGACCCAACCTACGAGCAGTACGTC. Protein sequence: CASSSDPTYEQYV.

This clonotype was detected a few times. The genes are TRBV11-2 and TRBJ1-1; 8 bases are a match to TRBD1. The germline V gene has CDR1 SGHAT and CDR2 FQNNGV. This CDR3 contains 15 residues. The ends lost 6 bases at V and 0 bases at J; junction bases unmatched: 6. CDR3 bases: TGTGCCAGCAGGAGGGACAGGATGATGAACACTGAAGCTTTCTTT. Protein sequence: CASRRDRMMNTEAFF.

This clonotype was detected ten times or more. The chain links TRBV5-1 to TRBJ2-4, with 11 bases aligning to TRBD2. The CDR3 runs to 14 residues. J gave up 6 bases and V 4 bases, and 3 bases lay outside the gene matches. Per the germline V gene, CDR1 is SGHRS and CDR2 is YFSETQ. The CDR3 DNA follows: TGCGCCAGCAGCGCTACTAGCGGGGGAAACATTCAGTACTTC. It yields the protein CASSATSGGNIQYF.

The DNA for the CDR3 is TGCGCCAGCAGCCAAGAAGCCTATCCCAACACAGATACGCAGTATTTT. Its translation: CASSQEAYPNTDTQYF. The chain carries TRBV4-1 and TRBJ2-3, with D unresolved. The V and J ends lost 0 bases and 2 bases respectively, with 12 bases between them. Germline lookup yields CDR1 MGHRA and CDR2 YSYEKL. CDR3 length: 16 residues.

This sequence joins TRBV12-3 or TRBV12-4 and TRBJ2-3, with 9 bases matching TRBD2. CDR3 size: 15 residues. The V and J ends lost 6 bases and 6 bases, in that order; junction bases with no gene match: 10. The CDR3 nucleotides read TGTGCCAGCAGAACCTTTAGCGGGGGCGAGGATACGCAGTATTTT. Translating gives CASRTFSGGEDTQYF.

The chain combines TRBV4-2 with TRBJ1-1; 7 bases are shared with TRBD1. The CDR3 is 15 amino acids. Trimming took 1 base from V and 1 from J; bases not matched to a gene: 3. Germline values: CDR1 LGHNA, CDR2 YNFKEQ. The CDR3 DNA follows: TGTGCCAGCAGCCAAGTAGCAGGGGGGAACACTGAAGCTTTCTTT. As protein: CASSQVAGGNTEAFF.

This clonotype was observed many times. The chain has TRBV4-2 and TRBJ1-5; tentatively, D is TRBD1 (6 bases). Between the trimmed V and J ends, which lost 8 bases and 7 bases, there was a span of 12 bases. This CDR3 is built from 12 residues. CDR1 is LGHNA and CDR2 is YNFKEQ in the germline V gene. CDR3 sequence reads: CASSQGGQPQHF. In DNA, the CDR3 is TGTGCCAGCTCACAGGGAGGGCAGCCCCAGCATTTT.

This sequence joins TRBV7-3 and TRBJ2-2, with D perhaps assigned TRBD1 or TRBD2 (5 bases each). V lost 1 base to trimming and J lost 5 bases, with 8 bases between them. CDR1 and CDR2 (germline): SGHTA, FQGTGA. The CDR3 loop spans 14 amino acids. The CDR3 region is CASSLRRTTGELFF. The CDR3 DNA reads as TGTGCCAGCAGCTTAAGGAGGACAACCGGGGAGCTGTTTTTT.

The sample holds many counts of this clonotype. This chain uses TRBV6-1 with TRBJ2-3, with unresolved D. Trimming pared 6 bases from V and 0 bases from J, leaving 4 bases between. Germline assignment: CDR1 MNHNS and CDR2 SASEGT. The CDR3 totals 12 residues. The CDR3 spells CASSGSTDTQYF. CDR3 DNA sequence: TGTGCCAGCAGCGGGAGCACAGATACGCAGTATTTT.

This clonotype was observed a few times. CDR3 sequence reads: CASSQGALNTGELFF. The CDR3 DNA sequence: TGTGCCAGCAGCCAAGGGGCACTGAACACCGGGGAGCTGTTTTTT. This chain links TRBV3-1 with TRBJ2-2, with D hard to call. There are 15 residues in the CDR3. Trimming cost V 1 base and J 1 base, with 7 bases left between them. CDR1 is LGHDT, CDR2 YNNKEL, per germline (reference sequence).